This TCR beta chain was identified during a study of human versus mouse CDR3 diversity and MHC coevolution. Study at large: Between about 5.5 x 10^6 and 1.8 x 10^7 valid reads came from each sample. Whole-study findings and limits: In humans, T-cell selection involved five or six MHC II alleles. Compared with mice, human CDR3s carried more deletions and insertions on average. By iCHAO1, human TCR beta clonotypes numbered about 1.5 million, the most.

CDR3 length: 15 residues. Germline V CDR1 and CDR2: SNHLY, FYNNEI. V lost 6 bases and J lost 5, with 16 bases in between. TCRdb's copy holds only in-frame clones and misses some; the assay was immunoSEQ multiplex PCR. This table holds about 80,000 clones, 85% to 95% found once. In the case of this clone: Its antigen is not identified.

The chain recombines TRBV2 with TRBJ2-2; D is perhaps TRBD1 (6 bases). The source of this sequence is a person between 25 and 75 years old in good health. Sequenced material: naive CD4+ T cells from blood. Regarding subset: CD45RO-negative CD62L-positive naive CD4 T cells. The CDR3 loop reads CASRVQGHRTGELFF. The CDR3 nucleotides are TGTGCCAGCAGAGTGCAGGGGCATAGGACCGGGGAGCTGTTTTTT.